The 19 T cell receptor beta chains given below trace back to one sample, sequenced in a study of control samples from healthy donors and cancer patients (dated by TCRdb to about 2020). Library generation was performed with the immunoSEQ multiplex PCR assay. Imported from immuneACCESS, the table was reduced by TCRdb to in-frame sequences with V and J called. These copies leave out some clones; in studies compared against another copy, an unresolved V gene accounts for under half, and the cause of the remainder is not known. The sample table includes around 190,000 clones. About 2.2% of the sample belongs to the ten largest clones. The sample was blood. The receptors stem from a woman in her twenties or thirties in good health.

The rearrangement links TRBV9 to TRBJ1-1; D is undetermined. V gave up 4 bases and J gave up 1 base, with 8 bases separating them. This CDR3 spans 13 amino acids. Germline V gene lookup returns CDR1 SGDLS and CDR2 YYNGEE. DNA for the CDR3: TGTGCCAGCAGCCACAGTAAGAACACTGAAGCTTTCTTT. This sequence encodes CASSHSKNTEAFF.

CDR3 in DNA: TGTGCCAGCAGTTATGGGCCTGGCTCTGGAAACACCATATATTTT. Its translation is CASSYGPGSGNTIYF. V gene TRBV27 combines with J gene TRBJ1-3; no firm D call. Between the trimmed V and J ends, which lost 4 bases and 0 bases, there was a span of 10 bases. The germline CDR1 and CDR2 sequences are MNHEY and SMNVEV (reference sequence). The length of the CDR3 is 15 residues.

The rearrangement joins TRBV5-1 to TRBJ1-2, with D maybe TRBD1 (5 bases). The germline V and J ends were trimmed by 2 bases and 6 bases, with 11 bases remaining between them. The germline gives CDR1 SGHRS, CDR2 YFSETQ. The CDR3 is 13 amino acids. Here the CDR3 reads CASSFSTTDGYTF. The CDR3, as DNA: TGCGCCAGCAGCTTTTCCACGACAGATGGCTACACCTTC.

The J gene is TRBJ1-1, the V gene TRBV29-1; 10 bases are shared with TRBD1. The germline V gene encodes CDR1 SQVTM and CDR2 ANQGSEA. The CDR3 runs 13 residues. Trimming cost V 6 bases and J 6 bases; bases outside gene matches: 7. In nucleotides, the CDR3 is TGCAGCGTCGTGCCGGGACAGGGGTCTGAAGCTTTCTTT. Its protein is CSVVPGQGSEAFF.

The gene calls are TRBV4-1 and TRBJ1-6, with D possibly matching TRBD1 (5 bases). The CDR3 totals 17 residues. Trimming pared 4 bases from V and 0 bases from J, leaving 13 bases between. Germline CDR1 is MGHRA and CDR2 is YSYEKL. Here the CDR3 reads CASSPGLGGSYNSPLHF. The DNA for the CDR3 is TGCGCCAGCAGCCCAGGGCTGGGGGGCTCCTATAATTCACCCCTCCACTTT.

V and J are TRBV11-1 and TRBJ2-5; D may be TRBD1 (6 bases). The ends were cut back, 3 bases at V and 5 bases at J, with 16 bases in the middle. Germline CDR1 and CDR2: SGHAT and FQDESV (reference sequence). The CDR3 has 15 amino acids. The CDR3 DNA sequence: TGTGCCAGCAGCTTGATTGAGAAACAGGGCGAGACCCAGTACTTC. Encoded protein: CASSLIEKQGETQYF.

The chain couples TRBV19 to TRBJ1-2, with 8 positions matching TRBD1. Germline V gene data show CDR1 as LNHDA and CDR2 as SQIVND (reference sequence). The CDR3 is made up of 13 amino acids. The J segment lost 7 bases and the V segment lost 7 bases, leaving 8 bases of the junction unmatched. The CDR3 DNA follows: TGTGCCAGTACCGGCAGGGGGCCCCTTGGCTACACCTTC. Protein product: CASTGRGPLGYTF.

V is TRBV6-6 and J is TRBJ1-1; weak D call: TRBD1 (5 bases). Germline values: CDR1 MNHNY, CDR2 SVGAGI (reference sequence). The CDR3 spans 12 residues. V was trimmed by 5 bases and J by 5 bases, leaving 9 bases between them. The CDR3 region is CASSRQWTEAFF. CDR3 nucleotides: TGTGCCAGCAGTAGACAGTGGACTGAAGCTTTCTTT.

The chain links TRBV5-6 to TRBJ2-3; D is possibly TRBD1 (6 bases). The CDR3 is 13 amino acids. V was shortened by 0 bases and J by 14 bases, with 16 bases between the two germline ends. Germline V gene sequence: CDR1 SGHDT, CDR2 YYEEEE. Written as DNA, the CDR3 is TGTGCCAGCAGCTTGGGTGGGGGCTCCGGACGGTATTTT. Amino acid sequence: CASSLGGGSGRYF.

The CDR3 protein is CASSLDVRRNTEAFF. In DNA form, the CDR3 reads TGTGCCAGCAGCTTAGATGTCAGGAGGAACACTGAAGCTTTCTTT. The genes are TRBV7-2 and TRBJ1-1; D is ambiguous. The germline V gene has CDR1 SGHTA and CDR2 FQGNSA. The CDR3 extends over 15 amino acids. V lost 1 base and J lost 1, with 10 bases in between. Complete variable domain (other parts from reference TRBV7-2 and TRBJ1-1): GAGVSQSPSNKVTEKGKDVELRCDPISGHTALYWYRQSLGQGLEFLIYFQGNSAPDKSGLPSDRFSAERTGGSVSTLTIQRTQQEDSAVYLCASSLDVRRNTEAFFGQGTRLTVV.

The J gene is TRBJ1-2, the V gene TRBV5-1; D is uncertain. V was pared by 0 bases and J by 7 bases, with 16 bases between. The germline V gene has CDR1 SGHRS and CDR2 YFSETQ. The length of the CDR3 is 15 residues. CDR3 sequence reads: CASSLDDAAGRGYTF. The CDR3 bases are TGCGCCAGCAGCTTGGATGACGCGGCCGGACGTGGCTACACCTTC. The whole variable domain, remainder taken from reference TRBV5-1 and TRBJ1-2, is KAGVTQTPRYLIKTRGQQVTLSCSPISGHRSVSWYQQTPGQGLQFLFEYFSETQRNKGNFPGRFSGRQFSNSRSEMNVSTLELGDSALYLCASSLDDAAGRGYTFGSGTRLTVV.

The chain recombines TRBV4-1 with TRBJ2-7, with 7 bases matching TRBD1. Trimming took 2 bases from V and 5 from J; bases not matched to a gene: 9. The length of the CDR3 is 15 residues. Germline V gene lookup returns CDR1 MGHRA and CDR2 YSYEKL. For the CDR3, the DNA is TGCGCCAGCAGCCAACCCACGGCAGGGGGACACGAGCAGTACTTC. Residues: CASSQPTAGGHEQYF.

The V call is TRBV7-9, the J call TRBJ1-3; no firm D call. Germline CDR1 and CDR2: SEHNR and FQNEAQ (reference sequence). Trimming took 1 base from V and 1 from J, leaving 11 bases between them. The CDR3 consists of 16 residues. The CDR3 coding sequence is TGTGCCAGCAGCTTAGAAGTGGCGGAATCTGGAAACACCATATATTTT. Translated: CASSLEVAESGNTIYF.

The chain couples TRBV6-6 to TRBJ2-7; 7 bases align to TRBD1. Trimming removed 2 bases from V and 7 bases from J; junction bases left unmatched: 5. This CDR3 is 13 amino acids long. Germline CDR1 and CDR2: MNHNY and SVGAGI (reference sequence). CDR3 protein: CASSYDRVREQYF. The CDR3 coding sequence is TGTGCCAGCAGTTACGACAGGGTCCGGGAGCAGTACTTC.

The rearrangement uses TRBV11-2 and TRBJ2-1; 8 nucleotides line up with TRBD2. Trimming cost V 1 base and J 10 bases; bases outside gene matches: 18. The CDR3 has 18 amino acids. CDR1 and CDR2 (germline): SGHAT, FQNNGV. CDR3 amino acids: CASSLGFRYSGVRAEQFF. DNA of the CDR3: TGTGCCAGCAGCTTAGGGTTTCGGTATAGCGGGGTCCGGGCGGAGCAGTTCTTC.

The chain combines TRBV6-2 or TRBV6-3 with TRBJ2-1; the D gene is possibly TRBD2 (5 bases). The CDR3 length is 15 residues. With 3 bases removed from V and 2 bases from J, the gap between germline ends came to 11 bases. Germline V gives CDR1 MNHEY, CDR2 SVGEGT. Written as DNA, the CDR3 is TGTGCCAGCAGTTATTCGGGGATCCCCTACAATGAGCAGTTCTTC. Its translation is CASSYSGIPYNEQFF.

CDR3 loop: CASSLKAQNTEAFF. As DNA, the CDR3 is TGCGCCAGCAGCTTGAAGGCCCAGAACACTGAAGCTTTCTTT. The chain employs TRBV5-1 and TRBJ1-1; the D is unclear. CDR3 length equals 14 residues. The V gene's germline CDR1 is SGHRS and CDR2 YFSETQ. The germline V and J ends were trimmed by 1 base and 1 base, with 8 bases remaining between them.

The V and J genes are TRBV7-9 and TRBJ2-5, with D perhaps TRBD1 or TRBD2 (6 bases each). The germline V gene has CDR1 SEHNR and CDR2 FQNEAQ (reference sequence). The length of the CDR3 is 14 residues. V was clipped by 4 bases and J by 4 bases, with 13 bases between them. In nucleotides, the CDR3 is TGTGCCAGCAGCTCGCCTAAGGGGGGAGAGACCCAGTACTTC. This gives the protein CASSSPKGGETQYF.

V gene TRBV6-9 combines with J gene TRBJ1-1, with unresolved D. V was trimmed by 6 bases and J by 1 base, leaving 9 bases between them. This CDR3 is 13 amino acids long. Germline V lookup: CDR1 MNHGY, CDR2 SVAAGI. The CDR3 DNA sequence: TGTGCCAGCAGGAAACCAGGGAACACTGAAGCTTTCTTT. This encodes CASRKPGNTEAFF.